This T cell receptor beta chain derives from a study of response to subunit inactivated influenza vaccine. TCRdb reanalysed the RT-PCR reads using MiXCR and keeps one entry per CDR3 protein. The data hold more than 450,000 distinct CDR3 sequences, with roughly 12% observed a single time. This clonotype was recorded many times. Its antigen remains unidentified. The CDR3 is 17 residues long. Trimming shortened V by 2 bases and J by 1 base, and 15 bases separated the two germline ends. The germline CDR1 and CDR2 sequences are SGHRS and YFSETQ. Study observations and caveats: It was suggested by the authors that few new T cells are recruited by each seasonal influenza vaccination.

The sequencing used PBMCs from blood, collected on the day of vaccination. The clonotype comes from a man between 45 and 60 years old who received an inactivated influenza vaccine. This chain links TRBV5-1 with TRBJ2-2, with D tentatively TRBD1 (5 bases). The CDR3 loop is CASSFPTGFENTGELFF. In DNA form, the CDR3 reads TGCGCCAGCAGCTTCCCTACAGGATTTGAGAACACCGGGGAGCTGTTTTTT.